The TCR beta chain under discussion was sequenced for a study of response to subunit inactivated influenza vaccine. This clonotype was counted only a few times. Germline CDR1 and CDR2: SEHNR and FQNEAQ (reference sequence). The CDR3 is 16 residues long. The junction had 11 bases not matched to a gene; V was cut back by 5 bases and J by 2 bases. TCRdb processed the RT-PCR reads anew with MiXCR; each CDR3 protein has one entry. The sample carries about 780,000 distinct CDR3 sequences, roughly 20% recorded once. The chain employs TRBV7-9 and TRBJ1-1; TRBD1 matches at 7 bases. Material: PBMCs from blood, obtained around 5 days after vaccination. The clonotype originates from a man aged 50 to 59 who received an inactivated influenza vaccine. CDR3 region: CASSRDRVGRNTEAFF. The CDR3 nucleotides are TGTGCCAGCAGCCGCGACAGGGTTGGCCGTAACACTGAAGCTTTCTTT.